The 21 T cell receptor beta chains below were found in one sample sequenced in a study of blood T cell repertoires in COVID-19. The data were produced by immunoSEQ multiplex PCR, yet TCRdb's version contains in-frame clones alone and is incomplete. Of 80,000 to 95,000 clones in the sample, 87% are singletons; the top ten hold roughly a sixth. Sequenced sample: peripheral blood. All receptors derive from a human donor in a cohort sampled during active COVID-19.

Only a few counts were recorded for this clone. The rearrangement joins TRBV5-4 to TRBJ2-1, with 7 bases lining up with TRBD2. Germline V gene data show CDR1 as SGHNT and CDR2 as YYREEE (reference sequence). There are 17 residues in the CDR3. Germline trimming cut 3 bases from V and 5 bases from J; bases unmatched to any gene: 14. CDR3 in amino acids: CASSSIWRRGINNEQFF. The CDR3 DNA follows: TGTGCCAGCAGCTCGATTTGGAGGCGGGGGATAAACAATGAGCAGTTCTTC.

The rearrangement uses TRBV14 and TRBJ2-1; 11 nucleotides align to TRBD2. The CDR3 sequence is 15 residues long. The J segment lost 6 bases and the V segment lost 3 bases, leaving 4 bases of the junction unmatched. In germline, CDR1 is SGHDN, CDR2 FVKESK. This CDR3 reads CASSQLAGGINEQFF. The DNA of the CDR3 is TGTGCCAGCAGCCAGCTAGCGGGGGGTATCAATGAGCAGTTCTTC.

The V call is TRBV9, the J call TRBJ1-2, with 7 bases that match TRBD1. Losses at the gene ends were 3 bases for V and 1 base for J; bases not matched to a gene: 3. The germline CDR1 and CDR2 sequences are SGDLS and YYNGEE. The CDR3 runs 14 residues. In DNA form, the CDR3 reads TGTGCCAGCAGCGCAAACAGGGGTAACTATGGCTACACCTTC. It encodes CASSANRGNYGYTF.

The chain employs TRBV9 and TRBJ1-4; 7 bases line up with TRBD1. This CDR3 contains 15 residues. Trimming removed 1 base from V and 6 bases from J; junction bases left unmatched: 6. Germline CDR1 is SGDLS and CDR2 is YYNGEE. The CDR3 region has the DNA TGTGCCAGCAGCGTACACGGACAGGCGGATGAAAAACTGTTTTTT. Translated, it gives CASSVHGQADEKLFF.

V usage is TRBV15 and J usage is TRBJ2-1, with 7 bases fitting TRBD2. CDR3 length equals 14 residues. Germline V gene sequence: CDR1 LNHNV, CDR2 YYDKDF (reference sequence). The V gene end was trimmed by 6 bases and the J gene end by 4 bases; junction bases not matched to a gene: 6. The CDR3 DNA reads as TGTGCCACCAGGCCCTGGGGGGGGTACAATGAGCAGTTCTTC. Its translation: CATRPWGGYNEQFF.

This chain joins TRBV3-1 (or the pseudogene TRBV3-2) and TRBJ1-2; 8 bases match TRBD1. Germline CDR1 and CDR2: LGHDT and YNNKEL (reference sequence). V was pared by 3 bases and J by 4 bases, with 10 bases of the junction left unmatched. CDR3 size: 16 residues. The CDR3 is CASSQPGGAPIYGYTF. The CDR3 bases are TGTGCCAGCAGCCAGCCAGGGGGCGCTCCGATCTATGGCTACACCTTC.

CDR3 sequence reads: CASSYTSTDTQYF. The CDR3 DNA is TGTGCCAGCAGTTACACTAGCACAGATACGCAGTATTTT. This chain links TRBV6-5 with TRBJ2-3, with unresolved D. Germline values: CDR1 MNHEY, CDR2 SVGAGI. V lost 2 bases and J 0 bases, leaving 3 bases between the germline ends. The CDR3 is 13 amino acids.

The rearrangement joins TRBV3-1 (or the pseudogene TRBV3-2) to TRBJ2-5; 7 nucleotides match TRBD2. The CDR3 runs to 14 residues. Trimming took 4 bases from V and 7 from J; bases not matched to a gene: 9. Germline assignment: CDR1 LGHDT and CDR2 YNNKEL (reference sequence). CDR3 loop: CASSPGTIIRTQYF. CDR3 nucleotides: TGTGCCAGCAGCCCCGGGACTATCATTCGGACCCAGTACTTC.

The chain joins TRBV2 to TRBJ1-3; D not certain. The length of the CDR3 is 14 residues. V lost 8 bases and J 0 bases, leaving 11 bases between the germline ends. The germline gives CDR1 SNHLY, CDR2 FYNNEI. This CDR3 reads CASRVGPSGNTIYF. CDR3 in DNA: TGTGCCAGCCGGGTCGGTCCCTCTGGAAACACCATATATTTT.

J is TRBJ1-2 and V is TRBV10-3; 8 nucleotides line up with TRBD1. The V gene end was trimmed by 10 bases and the J gene end by 1 base; junction bases not matched to a gene: 11. The CDR3 covers 15 residues. Germline CDR1 is ENHRY and CDR2 is SYGVKD. This CDR3 is CANLGQARLNYGYTF. The CDR3 DNA is TGTGCCAACCTGGGACAGGCCAGACTTAACTATGGCTACACCTTC.

This clone was seen once. This chain links TRBV9 with TRBJ2-2; TRBD2 matches at 13 bases. CDR3 size: 15 residues. The trim removed 4 bases at V and 5 bases at J, leaving 2 bases unmatched. Germline assignment: CDR1 SGDLS and CDR2 YYNGEE. This chain's CDR3 is CASSSTSGGTGELFF. CDR3 DNA: TGTGCCAGCAGCTCGACTAGCGGGGGGACCGGGGAGCTGTTTTTT. The full variable domain, with the rest looked up from reference TRBV9 and TRBJ2-2, is DSGVTQTPKHLITATGQRVTLRCSPRSGDLSVYWYQQSLDQGLQFLIQYYNGEERAKGNILERFSAQQFPDLHSELNLSSLELGDSALYFCASSSTSGGTGELFFGEGSRLTVL.

The chain is built from TRBV5-1 and TRBJ1-1, with 7 bases that match TRBD1. Trimming at V came to 4 bases and at J to 2 bases, leaving 5 bases not matched to a gene. CDR3 length: 14 residues. Germline V gene lookup returns CDR1 SGHRS and CDR2 YFSETQ. The CDR3: CASSLGTANTEAFF. In DNA, the CDR3 is TGCGCCAGCAGCCTCGGGACAGCAAACACTGAAGCTTTCTTT.

The chain employs TRBV5-1 and TRBJ2-5, with 7 positions matching TRBD1. Trimming cost V 4 bases and J 5 bases; bases outside gene matches: 8. The CDR3 is 14 amino acids. The germline V gene encodes CDR1 SGHRS and CDR2 YFSETQ. The CDR3 coding sequence is TGCGCCAGCAGCCCGCAGGGGGTGCGGGAGACCCAGTACTTC. The encoded protein is CASSPQGVRETQYF.

The V and J genes are TRBV12-3 or TRBV12-4 and TRBJ2-4, with D hard to call. CDR3 length equals 12 residues. V was clipped by 6 bases and J by 6 bases, with 9 bases between them. CDR3 DNA: TGTGCCAGCAGACCTCCGGGAAACATTCAGTACTTC. Amino acids: CASRPPGNIQYF.

This CDR3 reads CASLYLSANTGELFF. The CDR3 nucleotides read TGTGCCAGCTTGTATCTGTCCGCGAACACCGGGGAGCTGTTTTTT. The chain links TRBV6-5 to TRBJ2-2, with unresolved D. V was trimmed by 8 bases and J by 0 bases, leaving 13 bases between them. Germline V gene lookup returns CDR1 MNHEY and CDR2 SVGAGI. This CDR3 contains 15 residues.

The V call is TRBV27, the J call TRBJ1-5; 8 nucleotides align to TRBD1. This CDR3 region has 16 residues. The V gene's germline CDR1 is MNHEY and CDR2 SMNVEV (reference sequence). The V segment lost 6 bases and the J segment 4 bases; nucleotides outside the gene matches: 11. The CDR3 region has the DNA TGTGCCAGCAGAGCGACAGGGGAATGGAGTAATCAGCCCCAGCATTTT. Translated: CASRATGEWSNQPQHF.

The chain couples TRBV2 to TRBJ1-6; a weak D match, TRBD1 (6 bases). Trimming shortened V by 2 bases and J by 10 bases, and 12 bases separated the two germline ends. The CDR3 runs to 14 residues. Germline assignment: CDR1 SNHLY and CDR2 FYNNEI. This chain's CDR3 is CASSEQGSSSPLHF. The CDR3 nucleotides are TGTGCCAGCAGTGAACAGGGGTCCAGCTCACCCCTCCACTTT.

The rearrangement uses TRBV12-3 or TRBV12-4 and TRBJ1-1; TRBD1 agrees at 7 bases. This CDR3 region has 13 residues. The J segment lost 6 bases and the V segment lost 7 bases, leaving 8 bases of the junction unmatched. The CDR3 sequence: CASTETGSPEAFF. CDR3 nucleotide sequence: TGTGCCAGCACCGAGACAGGGTCACCTGAAGCTTTCTTT.

The rearrangement joins TRBV5-4 to TRBJ2-2; TRBD1 matches 8 bases. CDR1 and CDR2 (germline): SGHNT, YYREEE (reference sequence). The CDR3 sequence is 16 residues long. Unmatched junction bases numbered 5, after V lost 0 bases and J lost 4 bases. CDR3 sequence reads: CASSLVTGDPTGELFF. CDR3 sequence (DNA): TGTGCCAGCAGCTTGGTGACAGGGGATCCCACCGGGGAGCTGTTTTTT.

This clone was counted only a few times. The chain carries TRBV3-1 (or the pseudogene TRBV3-2) and TRBJ2-2; 14 positions match TRBD2. The CDR3 consists of 18 residues. Losses at the gene ends were 1 base for V and 0 bases for J; bases not matched to a gene: 1. The V gene's germline CDR1 is LGHDT and CDR2 YNNKEL (reference sequence). CDR3 region: CASSQGLAGGTNTGELFF. CDR3 coding DNA: TGTGCCAGCAGCCAAGGACTAGCGGGGGGGACGAACACCGGGGAGCTGTTTTTT.

J is TRBJ1-1 and V is TRBV25-1; D not certain. Germline values: CDR1 MGHDK, CDR2 SYGVNS. V was trimmed by 1 base and J by 5 bases, leaving 17 bases between them. The CDR3 contains 16 residues. The CDR3: CASSESIGPSGTEAFF. CDR3 nucleotides: TGTGCCAGCAGTGAATCCATCGGACCGTCGGGGACTGAAGCTTTCTTT.